This T cell receptor beta chain appears in the sequencing data of a study of Ad26.COV2.S vaccination and SARS-CoV-2 variants. Whole-study context: Ad26.COV2.S was injected intramuscularly once or twice, 56 days apart.

The CDR3 spans 15 residues. The germline gives CDR1 SGHNT, CDR2 YYREEE (reference sequence). The ends were cut back, 4 bases at V and 3 bases at J, with 17 bases in the middle. Treatment defined: some 20 received Ad26.COV2.S at low or high dose, single or two shots; about 5 received placebo; per-sample allocation not given. Vaccine and placebo recipients were sampled on day 63 after the first injection. Participants' vaccine, an Ad26 vector, delivered Wuhan-strain SARS-CoV-2 spike. Generated by immunoSEQ multiplex PCR, the TCRdb table keeps only in-frame clones and is missing some. The sample contains 430,000 or so clones, about 88% of which appear only once.

The origin of this receptor is a person between 18 and 60 years old who received the Ad26.COV2.S COVID-19 vaccine or a placebo. The sequenced sample was peripheral blood, obtained in a trial of Ad26.COV2.S vaccine versus placebo. The chain is built from TRBV5-4 and TRBJ2-7, with D perhaps given as TRBD1 or TRBD2 (5 bases each). The CDR3 is CASSEQRWGSYEQYF. In nucleotides, the CDR3 is TGTGCCAGCAGCGAGCAGCGGTGGGGGAGCTACGAGCAGTACTTC.